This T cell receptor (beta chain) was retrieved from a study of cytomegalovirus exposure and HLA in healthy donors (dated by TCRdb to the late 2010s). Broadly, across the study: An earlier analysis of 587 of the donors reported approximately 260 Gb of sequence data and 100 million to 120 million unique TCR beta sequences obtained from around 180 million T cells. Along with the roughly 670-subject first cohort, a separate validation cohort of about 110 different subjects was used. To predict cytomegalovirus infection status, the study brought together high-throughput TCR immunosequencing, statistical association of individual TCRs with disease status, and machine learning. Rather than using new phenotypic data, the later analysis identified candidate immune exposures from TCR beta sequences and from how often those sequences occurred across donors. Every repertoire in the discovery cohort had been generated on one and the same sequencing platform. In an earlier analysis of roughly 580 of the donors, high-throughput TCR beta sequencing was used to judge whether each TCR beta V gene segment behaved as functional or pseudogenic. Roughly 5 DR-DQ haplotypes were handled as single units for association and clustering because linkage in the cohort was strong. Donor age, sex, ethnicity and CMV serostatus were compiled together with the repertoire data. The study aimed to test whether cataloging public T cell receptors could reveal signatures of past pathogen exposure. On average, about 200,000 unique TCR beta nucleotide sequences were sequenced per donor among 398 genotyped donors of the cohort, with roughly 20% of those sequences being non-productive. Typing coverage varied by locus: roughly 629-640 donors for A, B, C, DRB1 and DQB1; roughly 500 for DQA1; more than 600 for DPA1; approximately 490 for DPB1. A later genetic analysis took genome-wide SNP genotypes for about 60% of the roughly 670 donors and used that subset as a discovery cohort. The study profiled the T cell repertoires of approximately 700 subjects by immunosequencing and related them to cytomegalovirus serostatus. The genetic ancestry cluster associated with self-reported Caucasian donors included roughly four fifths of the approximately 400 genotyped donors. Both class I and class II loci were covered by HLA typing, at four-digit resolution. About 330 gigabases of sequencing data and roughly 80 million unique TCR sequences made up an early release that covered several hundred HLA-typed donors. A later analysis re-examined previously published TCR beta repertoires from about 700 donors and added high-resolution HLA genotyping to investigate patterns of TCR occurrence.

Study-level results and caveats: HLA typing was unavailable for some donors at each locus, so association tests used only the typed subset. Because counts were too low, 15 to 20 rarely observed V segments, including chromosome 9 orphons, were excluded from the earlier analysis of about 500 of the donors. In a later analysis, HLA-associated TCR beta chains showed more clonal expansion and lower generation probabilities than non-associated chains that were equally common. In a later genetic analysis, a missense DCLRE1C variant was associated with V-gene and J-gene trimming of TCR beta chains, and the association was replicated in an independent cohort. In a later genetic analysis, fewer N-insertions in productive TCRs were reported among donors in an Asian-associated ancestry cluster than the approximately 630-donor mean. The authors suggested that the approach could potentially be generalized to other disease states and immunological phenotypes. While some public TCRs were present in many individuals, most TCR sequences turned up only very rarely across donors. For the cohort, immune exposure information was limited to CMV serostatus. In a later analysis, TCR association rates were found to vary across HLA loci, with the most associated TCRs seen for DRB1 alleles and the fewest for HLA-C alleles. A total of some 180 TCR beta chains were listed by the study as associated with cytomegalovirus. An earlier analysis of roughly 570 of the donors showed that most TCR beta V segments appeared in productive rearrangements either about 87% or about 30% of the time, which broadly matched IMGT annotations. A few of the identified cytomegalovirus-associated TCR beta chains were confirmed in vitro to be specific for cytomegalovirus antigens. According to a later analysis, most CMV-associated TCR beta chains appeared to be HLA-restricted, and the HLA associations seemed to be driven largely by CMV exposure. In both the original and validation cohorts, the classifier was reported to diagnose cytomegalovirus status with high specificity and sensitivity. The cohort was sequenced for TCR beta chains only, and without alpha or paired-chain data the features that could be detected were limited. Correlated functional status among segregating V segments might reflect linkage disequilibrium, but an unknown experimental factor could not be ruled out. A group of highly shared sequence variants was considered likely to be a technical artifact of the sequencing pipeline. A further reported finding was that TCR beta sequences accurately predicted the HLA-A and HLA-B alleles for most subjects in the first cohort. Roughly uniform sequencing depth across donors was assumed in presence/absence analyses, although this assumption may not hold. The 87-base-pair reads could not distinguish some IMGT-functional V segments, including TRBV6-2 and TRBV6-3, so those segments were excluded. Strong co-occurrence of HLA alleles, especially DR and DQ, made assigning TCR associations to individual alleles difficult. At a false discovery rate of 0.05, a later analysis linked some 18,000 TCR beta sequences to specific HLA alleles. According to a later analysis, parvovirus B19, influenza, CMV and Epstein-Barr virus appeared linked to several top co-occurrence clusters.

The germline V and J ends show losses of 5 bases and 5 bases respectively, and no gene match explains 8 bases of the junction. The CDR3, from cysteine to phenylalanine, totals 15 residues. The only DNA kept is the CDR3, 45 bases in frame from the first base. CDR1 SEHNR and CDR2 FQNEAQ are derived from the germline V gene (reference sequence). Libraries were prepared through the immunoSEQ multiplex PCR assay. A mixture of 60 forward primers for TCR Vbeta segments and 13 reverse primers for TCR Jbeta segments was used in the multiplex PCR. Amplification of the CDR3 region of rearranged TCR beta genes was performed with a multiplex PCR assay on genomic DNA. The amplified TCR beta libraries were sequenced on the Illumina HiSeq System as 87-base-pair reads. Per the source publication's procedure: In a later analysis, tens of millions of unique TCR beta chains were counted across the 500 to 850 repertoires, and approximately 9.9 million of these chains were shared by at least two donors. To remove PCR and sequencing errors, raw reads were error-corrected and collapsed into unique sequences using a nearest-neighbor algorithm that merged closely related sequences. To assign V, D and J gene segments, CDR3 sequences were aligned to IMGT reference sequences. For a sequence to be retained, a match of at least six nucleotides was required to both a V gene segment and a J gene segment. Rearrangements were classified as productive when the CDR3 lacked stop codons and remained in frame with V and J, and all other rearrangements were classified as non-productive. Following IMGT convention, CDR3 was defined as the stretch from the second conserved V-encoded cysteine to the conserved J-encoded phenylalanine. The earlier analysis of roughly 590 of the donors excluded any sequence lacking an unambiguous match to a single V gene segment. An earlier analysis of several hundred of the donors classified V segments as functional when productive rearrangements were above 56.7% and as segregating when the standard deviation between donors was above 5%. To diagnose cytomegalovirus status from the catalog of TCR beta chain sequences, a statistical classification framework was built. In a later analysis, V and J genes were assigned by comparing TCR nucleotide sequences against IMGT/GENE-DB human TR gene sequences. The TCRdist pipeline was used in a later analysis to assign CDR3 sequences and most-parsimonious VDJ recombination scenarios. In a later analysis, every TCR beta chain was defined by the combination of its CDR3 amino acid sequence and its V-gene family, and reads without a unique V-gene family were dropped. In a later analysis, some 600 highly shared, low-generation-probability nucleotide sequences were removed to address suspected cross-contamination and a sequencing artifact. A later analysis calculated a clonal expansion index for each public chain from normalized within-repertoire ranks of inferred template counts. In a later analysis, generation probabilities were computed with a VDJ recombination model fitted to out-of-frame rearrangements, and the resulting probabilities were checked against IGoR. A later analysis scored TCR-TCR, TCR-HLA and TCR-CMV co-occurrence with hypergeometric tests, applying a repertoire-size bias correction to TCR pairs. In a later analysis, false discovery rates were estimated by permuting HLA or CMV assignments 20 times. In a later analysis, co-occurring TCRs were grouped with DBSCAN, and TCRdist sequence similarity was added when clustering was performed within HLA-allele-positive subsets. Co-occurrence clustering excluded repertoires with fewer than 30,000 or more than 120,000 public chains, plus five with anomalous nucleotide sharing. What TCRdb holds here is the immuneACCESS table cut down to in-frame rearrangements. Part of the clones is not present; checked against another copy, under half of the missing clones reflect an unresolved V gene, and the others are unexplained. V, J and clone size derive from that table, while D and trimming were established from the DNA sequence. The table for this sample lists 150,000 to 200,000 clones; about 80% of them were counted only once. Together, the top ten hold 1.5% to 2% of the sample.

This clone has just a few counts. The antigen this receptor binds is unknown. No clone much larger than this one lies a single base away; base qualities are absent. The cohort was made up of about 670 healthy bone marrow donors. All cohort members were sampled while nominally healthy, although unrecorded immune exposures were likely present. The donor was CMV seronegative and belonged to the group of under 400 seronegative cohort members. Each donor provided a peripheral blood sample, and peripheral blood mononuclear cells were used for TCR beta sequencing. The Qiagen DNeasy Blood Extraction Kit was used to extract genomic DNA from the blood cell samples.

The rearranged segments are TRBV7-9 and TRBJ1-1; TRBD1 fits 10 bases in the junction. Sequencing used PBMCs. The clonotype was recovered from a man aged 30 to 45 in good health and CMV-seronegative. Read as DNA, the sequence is TGTGCCAGCAGCCTTGGGACAGGGGAAGGAACTGAAGCTTTCTTT. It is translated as CASSLGTGEGTEAFF.